This TCR beta chain originates from a study of STAT5B mutations in CD4+ large granular lymphocyte leukemia. Healthy controls were blood donor buffy coats. Details on this clone: The antigen is unknown.

Sequencing was at survey level. Method: immunoSEQ multiplex PCR; TCRdb's copy keeps in-frame clones and lacks some. The data show some 21,000 clones, roughly three quarters seen once. The CDR3 totals 13 residues. Trimming stripped 4 bases from V and 3 bases from J, with 10 bases between. CDR1 and CDR2 from the germline V gene are SGDLS and YYNGEE. Study findings and constraints: The CD4+ versus CD8+ T-LGLL clonality difference may reflect limited sample size. TRBV06-family usage was enriched in top patient clones (8/27) versus controls (2/35).

This chain links TRBV9 with TRBJ2-5; a possible D gene is TRBD2 (5 bases). The specimen sequenced was CD4+ T cells from blood buffy coats. The receptor's source is a human donor in good health. CDR3 DNA sequence: TGTGCCAGCAGCTTTGGGAGCGAAGAGACCCAGTACTTC. Protein: CASSFGSEETQYF.